This TCR beta chain was recorded in a study of regulatory T cells in long-lasting Graves disease. This clonotype was seen ten or more times. Regarding time point: newly diagnosed GD, antithyroid drugs for less than 3 months. RNA from PBMCs was the source of the TCR library. It was American Thyroid Association guidelines that determined Graves' disease diagnosis. Into tubes containing EDTA, about 9.6 milliliters of peripheral blood were drawn. According to the study, TCR beta libraries were built with iRepertoire HTBI primers and CDR3-region Arm-PCR. TCRdb ran MiXCR on the multiplex PCR reads and lists one entry per CDR3 protein. Among about 470,000 distinct CDR3 sequences, under 15% were seen once, and the ten largest hold 15% to 20%. The CDR3 is 18 amino acids. The V and J ends lost 2 bases and 12 bases, in that order; junction bases with no gene match: 22. The germline gives CDR1 SGHRS, CDR2 YFSETQ.

These data also formed part of another study, on T cells in Graves' hyperthyroidism and ophthalmopathy. As reported in that work: The primer set for the first-round RT-PCR of the TCR CDR3 was HTBI.

This clonotype originated in a woman in her 30s with Graves disease. The specimen comprised peripheral blood mononuclear cells (PBMCs), sampled at new diagnosis, from a patient treated with antithyroid drugs. V and J are TRBV5-1 and TRBJ2-1; 8 bases are shared with TRBD2. The CDR3 DNA is TGCGCCAGCAGCTTCGGGGGACTGGCTAAGCGGGAGTTCTGGCGGCAGTTCTTC. It codes for CASSFGGLAKREFWRQFF.